A selection of T cell receptor beta chains follows, all from one sample in a study of tumor and adjacent non-tumor tissue in lung cancer. TCRdb analysed the multiplex PCR reads with MiXCR anew, one entry per CDR3 protein. Of about 76,000 distinct CDR3 sequences detected, approximately 71% appear once; the ten largest clones hold approximately 12%. Sequencing was performed on lung tumor tissue. Every receptor here comes from a woman aged 70 to 79 with non-small cell lung cancer. Each CDR3 is given with its conserved first and last residue. The D gene is left open where the match is weak. A clone size is listed for some rows: how often the clone was seen (once, few, many), or a class if it is expanded.

V gene	J gene	D gene	clone size	CDR3 protein	CDR3 DNA
TRBV12-3/TRBV12-4	TRBJ1-1	-	-	CASSFSGGNAEAFF	TGTGCCAGCAGTTTCTCCGGGGGGAACGCTGAAGCTTTCTTT
TRBV20-1	TRBJ2-7	-	-	CSASGGVFYEQYF	TGCAGTGCTAGCGGGGGCGTATTCTATGAGCAGTACTTC
TRBV12-3/TRBV12-4	TRBJ2-7	TRBD2	-	CASSSSGSGTYEQYF	TGTGCCAGCAGTTCTAGCGGGAGTGGAACCTACGAGCAGTACTTC
TRBV7-2	TRBJ1-3	-	-	CTSSLGSPGTGNTIYF	TGTACCAGCAGCTTAGGTTCTCCAGGGACTGGAAACACCATATATTTT
TRBV18	TRBJ1-1	TRBD1	-	CASSPRTGTNTEAFF	TGTGCCAGCTCACCCCGGACAGGTACGAACACTGAAGCTTTCTTT
TRBV6-1	TRBJ1-6	-	-	CASSWGLGANSPLHF	-
TRBV5-4	TRBJ2-5	TRBD2	many	CASSRTSGSQETQYF	TGTGCCAGCAGCCGGACTAGCGGGTCCCAAGAGACCCAGTACTTC
TRBV5-1	TRBJ2-1	TRBD1	-	CASSPEGEQGATTDKNPLSQFF	TGCGCCAGCAGCCCCGAGGGCGAACAGGGGGCAACCACGGACAAAAACCCACTATCGCAGTTCTTC
TRBV20-1	TRBJ2-1	-	few	CSATTSWRSNEQFF	TGCAGTGCTACAACTAGCTGGAGAAGCAATGAGCAGTTCTTC
TRBV21-1	TRBJ2-4	-	-	CASSKGGGDGENIQYF	TGTGCCAGCAGCAAAGGGGGAGGGGATGGTGAAAACATTCAGTACTTC
TRBV6-6	TRBJ2-7	TRBD1	few	CASSRSRDRVGYEQYF	TGTGCCAGCAGTCGCAGCAGGGACAGGGTAGGCTACGAGCAGTACTTT
TRBV7-9	TRBJ2-7	TRBD1	few	CASSSRQGLNDERYF	TGTGCCAGCAGCTCACGACAGGGATTAAACGACGAGCGGTACTTC
TRBV28	TRBJ1-5	-	-	CVSTAPRGPQHF	TGTGTCAGCACCGCCCCGCGGGGGCCCCAGCACTTT
TRBV7-9	TRBJ2-3	TRBD2	many	CASSGLGLAGGISSTDTQYF	TGTGCCAGCAGTGGTCTCGGGCTAGCGGGAGGAATATCAAGCACAGATACGCAGTATTTT
TRBV20-1	TRBJ1-1	-	-	CSARDPRTVMNTEAFF	TGCAGTGCTAGAGATCCGAGGACAGTCATGAACACAGAAGCTTTCTTT
TRBV6-5	TRBJ1-2	-	-	CASSTGWTGSYTF	TGTGCCAGCAGTACCGGCTGGACTGGTAGCTACACCTTC
TRBV12-3/TRBV12-4	TRBJ2-7	-	-	CASSQSDGKGYEEYF	TGTGCCAGCAGTCAGTCCGACGGGAAGGGCTACGAGGAGTACTTC
TRBV4-1	TRBJ1-1	TRBD1	many	CASSDRDRGTEAFF	TGCGCCAGCAGCGACCGGGACAGGGGCACTGAAGCTTTCTTT
TRBV11-2	TRBJ1-1	TRBD1	many	CASSTRRGQNTEAFF	TGTGCCAGCAGCACCCGTAGGGGGCAGAACACTGAAGCTTTCTTT
TRBV6-2/TRBV6-3	TRBJ2-1	TRBD2	-	CASSHQLARGGNEQFF	TGTGCCAGCAGCCACCAACTAGCGAGAGGTGGCAATGAGCAGTTCTTC
TRBV29-1	TRBJ2-2	-	-	CSVSWGNTGELSF	TGCAGCGTTAGTTGGGGGAACACCGGGGAGCTATCTTTT
TRBV6-6	TRBJ2-1	TRBD1	-	CANSPRRDRDERFF	TGTGCCAACAGTCCCCGAAGGGACAGGGATGAGCGGTTCTTC
TRBV6-5	TRBJ2-7	-	-	CASSYVDPREQYF	TGTGCCAGCAGTTACGTCGACCCGCGTGAGCAATACTTC
TRBV29-1	TRBJ1-6	-	once	CSVATGQNSPLRF	TGTAGCGTTGCGACAGGCCAAAATTCACCCCTCCGCTTT
TRBV4-2	TRBJ2-2	-	medium-sized	CASSPQTQNTGELFF	TGTGCCAGCAGCCCACAGACTCAGAACACCGGGGAGCTGTTTTTT
TRBV7-2	TRBJ2-5	TRBD2	-	CASSSGNHETQYF	TGTGCTAGCTCGAGCGGGAACCATGAGACCCAGTACTTC
TRBV12-3/TRBV12-4	TRBJ1-1	TRBD1	-	CVSSFQQGSEVFF	TGTGTCAGCAGTTTCCAACAGGGGAGTGAAGTTTTCTTT
TRBV6-6	TRBJ2-1	-	-	CVSRYSRGYEQFF	TGTGTCAGCAGATACTCGAGAGGCTATGAGCAGTTCTTC
TRBV28	TRBJ1-5	TRBD1	-	CARSSLPGTAWNNQPQHF	TGTGCCAGGAGCTCCTTACCAGGGACAGCCTGGAACAATCAGCCCCAGCATTTT